This record looks at one T cell receptor (beta chain) sequence and its context. Its antigen is unknown. The ends lost 6 bases at V and 7 bases at J; junction bases unmatched: 3. The CDR3 totals 13 residues. CDR1 is LGHDT and CDR2 is YNNKEL in the germline V gene (reference sequence). Unique molecular identifiers were built into the TCR beta cDNA libraries. TCRdb reprocessed the PCR reads via MiXCR and lists one record per CDR3 protein. The sample contains more than 350,000 distinct CDR3 sequences, approximately 39% of which appear only once. These data are taken from a study of post-analysis software for immune sequencing data. General study findings and limits: A handful of TRBV segments (TRBV5-6, TRBV5-1 and TRBV20-1 among them) occurred more frequently in patients than in controls.

The sequenced sample consisted of blood. The chain recombines TRBV3-1 with TRBJ1-6; TRBD1 matches at 7 bases. This clonotype was sampled from a girl under 10 years old with multiple sclerosis. The CDR3 bases are TGTGCCAGCAGACAGGGGCAGAATTCACCCCTCCACTTT. It encodes CASRQGQNSPLHF.